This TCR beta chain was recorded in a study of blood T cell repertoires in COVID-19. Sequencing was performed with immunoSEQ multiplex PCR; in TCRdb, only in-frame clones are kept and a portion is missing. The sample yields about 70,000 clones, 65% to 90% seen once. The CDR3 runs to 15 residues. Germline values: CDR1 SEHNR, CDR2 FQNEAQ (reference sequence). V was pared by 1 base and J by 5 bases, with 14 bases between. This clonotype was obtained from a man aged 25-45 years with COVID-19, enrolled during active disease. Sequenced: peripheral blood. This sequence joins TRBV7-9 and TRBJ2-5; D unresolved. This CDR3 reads CASSLGRGMVETQYF. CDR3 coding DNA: TGTGCCAGCAGCTTAGGGAGAGGTATGGTGGAGACCCAGTACTTC.